These 5 T cell receptor beta chains were all obtained from the same sample, sequenced in a study of graft-versus-host responses after intestinal transplantation. Only in-frame clones appear in the TCRdb table, and some are missing; sequencing was by immunoSEQ multiplex PCR. The table has 37,000 or so clones, around 90% seen once. The material sequenced was PBMCs, taken around 330 days after intestinal transplant. These receptors all come from a human patient who received an intestinal transplant, so some T cells may come from the graft donor.

CDR3 coding DNA: TGTGCCAGTGCGCCACACAGGGGGAGCACTGAAGCTTTCTTT. This translates into CASAPHRGSTEAFF. This rearrangement joins TRBV6-1 to TRBJ1-1; 8 nucleotides match TRBD1. CDR3 size: 14 residues. Trimming removed 9 bases from V and 4 bases from J; junction bases left unmatched: 10. CDR1 and CDR2 (germline): MNHNS, SASEGT.

J is TRBJ2-3 and V is TRBV7-7; 8 bases fit TRBD2. The CDR3 loop spans 14 amino acids. Germline CDR1 and CDR2: SSHAT and FNYEAQ (reference sequence). V shed 10 bases and J 5 bases; nucleotides not matched to a gene: 11. The DNA of the CDR3 is TGTGCCATCCGGGATCGGGGGGGTAGAGATACGCAGTATTTT. It specifies CAIRDRGGRDTQYF.

CDR3 coding DNA: TGTGCCAGCAGTTTGGGGGCGGACCGAGGTGGCTACACCTTC. This encodes CASSLGADRGGYTF. J is TRBJ1-2 and V is TRBV6-6; a possible D gene is TRBD1 (6 bases). The CDR3 contains 14 residues. Trimming shortened V by 4 bases and J by 7 bases, and 16 bases separated the two germline ends. Germline CDR1 reads MNHNY; CDR2 reads SVGAGI (reference sequence).

The chain uses TRBV6-6 and TRBJ2-5; maybe TRBD2 (7 bases). From germline, CDR1 is MNHNY and CDR2 SVGAGI (reference sequence). V was shortened by 4 bases and J by 4 bases, with 13 bases between the two germline ends. The CDR3 totals 14 residues. This chain's CDR3 is CASSSRGAGETQYF. CDR3 sequence (DNA): TGTGCCAGCAGTTCCCGGGGGGCGGGAGAGACCCAGTACTTC.

CDR3 in DNA: TGCGCCAGCAGTGAGGCGGGCGGTCAGCCCCAGCATTTT. Amino acids: CASSEAGGQPQHF. The chain employs TRBV10-2 and TRBJ1-5; D not certain. The germline V gene encodes CDR1 WSHSY and CDR2 SAAADI. Trimming removed 2 bases at V and 6 bases at J, with 8 bases between. The CDR3 runs to 13 residues.